This section outlines one TCR beta chain sequence together with its context. Its antigen is not known. The CDR3 has 18 amino acids. The germline gives CDR1 SGHTA, CDR2 FQGNSA. V was clipped by 5 bases and J by 0 bases; unmatched bases: 10. The data are from a study of beta chain features in type 1 diabetes. The study, taken as a whole, reports: For patients and controls alike, PCR might favor shorter templates to the same degree. Sampled from patients, naive, central memory and Treg TCRB repertoires appeared more similar than those sampled from healthy donors. In every one of the four CD4+ subsets, TCRB CDR3s were moderately but significantly shorter in Type 1 diabetes patients. Fewer insertions but more deletions were seen at VDJ junctions in type 1 diabetes patients.

Of the isolated RNA, all was reverse transcribed, and so the sequenced material was expressed TCRB transcripts. Regulatory, naive and central memory T cell samples averaged roughly 3.5 million reads. TCRdb's copy holds only in-frame clones and misses some; the assay was immunoSEQ multiplex PCR. The table includes over 25,000 clones, around three fifths detected once. The receptor was derived from a woman between 18 and 29 years old with type 1 diabetes. J is TRBJ1-5 and V is TRBV7-2; 10 nucleotides match TRBD1. The sequencing sample was made of Tregs from blood. Written as DNA, the CDR3 is TGTGCCAGCAGCCAAGGGACAGGGGCGTATTATAGCAATCAGCCCCAGCATTTT. Amino acid sequence: CASSQGTGAYYSNQPQHF.